These T cell receptor beta chains were read from a single sample in a study of vaccination and CD4 T cells after COVID-19. The antigens these receptors bind are not known. TCRdb re-analysed the PCR reads in MiXCR, keeping a single row per CDR3 protein. This sample carries 5,500 to 9,000 distinct CDR3 sequences, roughly 34% of them seen once, and the ten largest clones take roughly a quarter. Sequencing was carried out using CD4+ T cells from blood, cultured in vitro. All receptors derive from a human donor in good health. Each CDR3 is given with its conserved first and last residue. D genes are given only for firm matches. A row's size may be missing; if present it is once, few, many or a size class.

J,V,size,D,CDR3,DNA
TRBJ1-1,TRBV4-2,-,-,CASSQGASANTEAFF,TGTGCCAGCAGCCAAGGGGCCAGTGCCAACACTGAAGCTTTCTTT
TRBJ1-5,TRBV6-5,few,-,CASSYRWYSNQPQHF,TGTGCCAGCAGTTACCGGTGGTATAGCAATCAGCCCCAGCATTTT
TRBJ1-5,TRBV7-9,-,-,CASSSGSGDQPQHF,TGCGCCAGCAGCTCCGGGTCTGGAGATCAGCCCCAGCATTTT
TRBJ1-6,TRBV20-1,few,TRBD1,CSASGQATTYSPLHF,TGCAGTGCTTCTGGACAGGCGACTACCTATTCACCCCTCCACTTT
TRBJ1-1,TRBV5-1,few,-,CASSLPPNTEAFF,TGCGCCAGCAGCTTGCCACCGAACACTGAAGCTTTCTTT
TRBJ1-5,TRBV4-2,few,-,CASSQTGGSQPQHF,TGTGCCAGCAGCCAAACAGGCGGCAGTCAGCCCCAGCATTTT
TRBJ1-1,TRBV20-1,few,-,CSAGAGYTEAFF,TGCAGTGCCGGGGCAGGATACACTGAAGCTTTCTTT
TRBJ1-6,TRBV30,-,-,CAWSVAGKNSPLHF,TGTGCCTGGAGTGTGGCAGGGAAGAACTCACCCCTCCACTTT
TRBJ2-3,TRBV9,-,-,CASSSLGGSSTDTQYF,TGTGCCAGCAGCTCTCTCGGCGGGTCAAGCACAGATACGCAGTATTTT
TRBJ2-5,TRBV5-1,few,-,CASSLGGLQQETQYF,TGCGCCAGCAGCTTGGGCGGGCTGCAACAAGAGACCCAGTACTTC
TRBJ1-1,TRBV9,-,-,CASSASGAVNTEAFF,TGTGCCAGCAGCGCTTCGGGGGCGGTGAACACTGAAGCTTTCTTT
TRBJ2-3,TRBV11-2,-,-,CASSLGPQGLIDTQYF,TGTGCCAGCAGCTTAGGCCCACAGGGTTTAATAGATACGCAGTATTTT
TRBJ1-1,TRBV5-1,-,TRBD1,CASSSPGTGNTEAFF,TGCGCCAGCAGCAGCCCCGGGACAGGGAACACTGAAGCTTTCTTT
TRBJ1-3,TRBV19,-,-,CASSTGTGISGNTIYF,TGTGCCAGTAGTACGGGGACGGGTATCTCTGGAAACACCATATATTTT